Many counts were recorded for the clone carrying this T cell receptor beta chain. This CDR3 is built from 14 residues. The germline V and J ends were trimmed by 5 bases and 1 base, with 11 bases remaining between them. Germline values: CDR1 SNHLY, CDR2 FYNNEI. These data originate in a study of tumor-infiltrating lymphocytes in oesophageal squamous cell carcinoma. TCRdb passed the PCR reads through MiXCR, listing each CDR3 protein once. The sample lists around 6,400 distinct CDR3 sequences; more than 14% were seen once. The genes are TRBV2 and TRBJ2-5, with D unresolved. The sequencing input was esophageal tumor tissue. The source is a male donor with esophageal squamous cell carcinoma. The CDR3 is CASSFGSLQETQYF. CDR3 bases: TGTGCCAGCAGTTTCGGGTCCCTCCAAGAGACCCAGTACTTC.